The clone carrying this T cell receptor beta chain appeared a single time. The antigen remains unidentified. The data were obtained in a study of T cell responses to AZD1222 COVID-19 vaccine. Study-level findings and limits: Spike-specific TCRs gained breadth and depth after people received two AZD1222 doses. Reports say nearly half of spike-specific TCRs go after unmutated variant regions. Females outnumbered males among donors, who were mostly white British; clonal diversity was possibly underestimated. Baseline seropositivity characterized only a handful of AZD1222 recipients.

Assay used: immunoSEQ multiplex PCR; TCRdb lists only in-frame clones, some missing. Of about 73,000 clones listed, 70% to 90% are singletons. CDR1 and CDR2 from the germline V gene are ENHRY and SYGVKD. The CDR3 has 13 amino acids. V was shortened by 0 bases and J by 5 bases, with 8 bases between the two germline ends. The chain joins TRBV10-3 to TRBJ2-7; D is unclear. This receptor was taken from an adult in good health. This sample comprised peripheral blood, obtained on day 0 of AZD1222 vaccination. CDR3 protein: CAISESTRHEQYF. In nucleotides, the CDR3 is TGTGCCATCAGTGAGTCGACCCGGCACGAGCAGTACTTC.